Listed here are 29 T cell receptor beta chains from one sample, sequenced in a study of blood T cells in healthy people across ages. With a J-beta primer mix and a sample-barcoded 5' primer, a second PCR ran 7 to 11 cycles. One entry per CDR3 protein, called by TCRdb with MiXCR from the 5' RACE reads. The table includes roughly 1,800,000 distinct CDR3 sequences, around half detected once. Material for sequencing was blood. These receptors originate from a woman aged 40 to 50 in good health.

V is TRBV24-1 and J is TRBJ2-1; a weak D match, TRBD1 (5 bases). V was shortened by 7 bases and J by 6 bases, with 12 bases between the two germline ends. The CDR3 contains 13 residues. CDR1 and CDR2 from the germline V gene are KGHDR and SFDVKD. This CDR3 reads CATRNPQGNEQFF. DNA for the CDR3: TGTGCCACCAGGAACCCTCAGGGCAATGAGCAGTTCTTC.

This chain connects TRBV6-5 to TRBJ1-6, with 8 bases fitting TRBD1. J gave up 8 bases and V 6 bases, and 3 bases lay outside the gene matches. This CDR3 has 13 amino acids. Germline CDR1 reads MNHEY; CDR2 reads SVGAGI. CDR3 sequence: CASRDRADSPLHF. In DNA form, the CDR3 reads TGTGCCAGCAGGGACAGGGCCGATTCACCCCTCCACTTT.

This clonotype was seen just once. The V and J genes are TRBV7-2 and TRBJ1-6, with 8 bases lining up with TRBD1. Germline lookup yields CDR1 SGHTA and CDR2 FQGNSA. With 0 bases clipped from V and 10 bases from J, the junction kept 8 bases outside the gene matches. This CDR3 spans 16 amino acids. The CDR3 region is CASSLASGQGDSPLHF. In nucleotides, the CDR3 is TGTGCCAGCAGCTTAGCGAGCGGACAGGGAGACTCACCCCTCCACTTT.

The J gene is TRBJ2-3, the V gene TRBV10-3; 8 bases fit TRBD1. The germline V gene encodes CDR1 ENHRY and CDR2 SYGVKD. With 6 bases clipped from V and 2 bases from J, the junction kept 4 bases outside the gene matches. The CDR3 runs 14 residues. The CDR3 protein is CAIRRTGNTDTQYF. The CDR3 DNA reads TGTGCCATCAGGCGGACAGGGAACACAGATACGCAGTATTTT.

V usage is TRBV6-1 and J usage is TRBJ1-2; no clear D gene. The CDR3 is 18 amino acids. Germline-derived CDR1 and CDR2 are MNHNS and SASEGT. Trimming removed 2 bases from V and 3 bases from J, with 22 bases in between. CDR3 in DNA: TGTGCCAGCAGTGAATTAGCTTCTGCCACCGCAGGAGACTATGGCTACACCTTC. Protein product: CASSELASATAGDYGYTF.

Only a few counts were recorded for this clonotype. The chain carries TRBV29-1 and TRBJ2-3; no clear D. Germline CDR1 and CDR2: SQVTM and ANQGSEA. V dropped 6 bases and J dropped 2 bases, with 12 bases sitting between them. This CDR3 contains 13 residues. In DNA form, the CDR3 reads TGCAGCGTCCCTACTTGGGCCACAGATACGCAGTATTTT. The encoded protein is CSVPTWATDTQYF.

Note on this clonotype: The junction shows a germline mismatch at one end, possibly a read error. The V call is TRBV28, the J call TRBJ1-2; TRBD1 matches 7 bases. This CDR3 region has 14 residues. Germline V gene sequence: CDR1 MDHEN, CDR2 SYDVKM. The CDR3 nucleotides are TGTGCCAGCAGCACGGGACAGTTTAACCATGGCTACACCTTC. Its translation: CASSTGQFNHGYTF.

This clonotype was seen just once. The genes are TRBV20-1 and TRBJ2-3, with a possible D match to TRBD2 (5 bases). The V gene lost 6 bases and the J gene lost 0 bases, with 16 bases spanning the gap. CDR1 and CDR2 (germline): DFQATT, SNEGSKA (reference sequence). The CDR3 length is 15 residues. The CDR3 nucleotides read TGCAGTGCCGACCCAGACTACCAAAGCACAGATACGCAGTATTTT. This gives the protein CSADPDYQSTDTQYF.

V gene TRBV29-1 combines with J gene TRBJ2-5; D gene unclear. V lost 0 bases, J lost 1 base, and 12 bases lay in between. Looked up from germline, CDR1 is SQVTM and CDR2 is ANQGSEA. The CDR3 runs to 15 residues. The CDR3 protein is CSVEDLGAGQETQYF. The CDR3 bases are TGCAGCGTTGAAGATTTAGGAGCAGGCCAAGAGACCCAGTACTTC.

The rearrangement joins TRBV29-1 to TRBJ1-2, with D unresolved. The V gene's germline CDR1 is SQVTM and CDR2 ANQGSEA. V was pared by 6 bases and J by 7 bases, with 15 bases between. The CDR3 loop spans 12 amino acids. The CDR3: CSVAPGESGYTF. CDR3 coding DNA: TGCAGCGTCGCGCCTGGGGAGAGTGGCTACACCTTC. The variable domain in full, completed from reference TRBV29-1 and TRBJ1-2, reads SAVISQKPSRDICQRGTSLTIQCQVDSQVTMMFWYRQQPGQSLTLIATANQGSEATYESGFVIDKFPISRPNLTFSTLTVSNMSPEDSSIYLCSVAPGESGYTFGSGTRLTVV.

In its sample, this clonotype was seen a few times. J is TRBJ2-7 and V is TRBV20-1; no definite D call. CDR1 and CDR2 (germline): DFQATT, SNEGSKA (reference sequence). The CDR3 contains 11 residues. V dropped 3 bases and J dropped 4 bases, with 7 bases sitting between them. The CDR3 loop is CSASDGYEQYF. Written as DNA, the CDR3 is TGCAGTGCTAGTGACGGGTACGAGCAGTACTTC.

The chain links TRBV6-2 or TRBV6-3 to TRBJ2-5; 8 bases are a match to TRBD1. Germline V gives CDR1 MNHEY, CDR2 SVGEGT. Germline trimming cut 6 bases from V and 1 base from J; bases unmatched to any gene: 10. The CDR3 spans 16 residues. The CDR3 loop reads CASSPWGTGLQETQYF. Here the CDR3 DNA reads TGTGCCAGCAGCCCATGGGGGACAGGTCTCCAAGAGACCCAGTACTTC.

The J gene is TRBJ2-5, the V gene TRBV7-8, with a possible D match to TRBD1 (5 bases). CDR1 is SGHVS, CDR2 FQNEAQ, per germline. Trimming cost V 5 bases and J 2 bases, with 18 bases left between them. The CDR3 has 16 residues. The CDR3 DNA is TGTGCCAGCAGCCTGGGGCGGACGGTTCGACAAGAGACCCAGTACTTC. Its translation is CASSLGRTVRQETQYF. Full variable domain (remainder filled in from reference TRBV7-8 and TRBJ2-5): GAGVSQSPRYKVAKRGQDVALRCDPISGHVSLFWYQQALGQGPEFLTYFQNEAQLDKSGLPSDRFFAERPEGSVSTLKIQRTQQEDSAVYLCASSLGRTVRQETQYFGPGTRLLVL.

The V call is TRBV2, the J call TRBJ2-5, with D possibly TRBD1 on 6 matching bases. The germline V gene has CDR1 SNHLY and CDR2 FYNNEI. This CDR3 contains 14 residues. Trimming removed 6 bases from V and 1 base from J, with 12 bases in between. The CDR3 reads CASRAIRGQETQYF. CDR3 sequence (DNA): TGTGCCAGCAGAGCAATCAGGGGCCAAGAGACCCAGTACTTC. Drawing the rest from reference TRBV2 and TRBJ2-5, the complete variable domain is EPEVTQTPSHQVTQMGQEVILRCVPISNHLYFYWYRQILGQKVEFLVSFYNNEISEKSEIFDDQFSVERPDGSNFTLKIRSTKLEDSAMYFCASRAIRGQETQYFGPGTRLLVL.

This clonotype was seen only a few times. The chain links TRBV20-1 to TRBJ2-5; TRBD1 is a possible D gene (6 bases). Trimming cost V 1 base and J 7 bases, with 16 bases left between them. The germline V gene encodes CDR1 DFQATT and CDR2 SNEGSKA (reference sequence). The CDR3 totals 14 residues. CDR3 nucleotides: TGCAGTGCTAGAGGAGGGGGTGGGGTTGGGACCCAGTACTTC. Protein product: CSARGGGGVGTQYF.

This clonotype came up a few times. The chain recombines TRBV6-1 with TRBJ2-7; 8 bases agree with TRBD1. This CDR3 has 15 residues. The germline CDR1 and CDR2 sequences are MNHNS and SASEGT. Trimming took 6 bases from V and 1 from J; bases not matched to a gene: 8. CDR3 protein: CASRKDRGPSYEQYF. The DNA of the CDR3 is TGTGCCAGCAGAAAAGACAGGGGTCCTTCCTACGAGCAGTACTTC.

This clonotype came up once. The rearrangement uses TRBV15 and TRBJ2-1; the D call may be TRBD1 or TRBD2 (5 bases each). Germline lookup yields CDR1 LNHNV and CDR2 YYDKDF (reference sequence). The CDR3 loop spans 17 amino acids. Trimming shortened V by 3 bases and J by 2 bases, and 17 bases separated the two germline ends. CDR3 nucleotides: TGTGCCACCAGCAGTCTCGGGACCCCGGAAGCCTACAATGAGCAGTTCTTC. Encoded protein: CATSSLGTPEAYNEQFF. Using reference TRBV15 and TRBJ2-1 for the parts outside the CDR3, the full variable domain is DAMVIQNPRYQVTQFGKPVTLSCSQTLNHNVMYWYQQKSSQAPKLLFHYYDKDFNNEADTPDNFQSRRPNTSFCFLDIRSPGLGDTAMYLCATSSLGTPEAYNEQFFGPGTRLTVL.

This clonotype was seen only a few times. The chain couples TRBV6-2 or TRBV6-3 to TRBJ2-4, with a possible D match to TRBD2 (6 bases). The assigned J gene may be wrong: the sequence end matches TRBJ2-5 better. This CDR3 has 17 residues. CDR1 is MNHEY and CDR2 is SVGEGT in the germline V gene. The CDR3 nucleotides read TGTGCCAGCAGTCGTCCGATGCGGGGCTTTCCTAAAGAGACCCAGTACTTC. It translates to CASSRPMRGFPKETQYF.

The CDR3 spells CASSQGPGLNEQFF. The CDR3 bases are TGTGCCAGCAGCCAAGGGCCAGGGTTGAATGAGCAGTTCTTC. The chain joins TRBV4-2 to TRBJ2-1; perhaps TRBD1 as D (5 bases). This CDR3 is built from 14 residues. CDR1 is LGHNA and CDR2 is YNFKEQ in the germline V gene. With 1 base removed from V and 7 bases from J, the gap between germline ends came to 11 bases.

This clonotype was seen only a few times. The rearrangement links TRBV5-1 to TRBJ2-1, with D possibly being TRBD1 (5 bases). In germline, CDR1 is SGHRS, CDR2 YFSETQ. Between the trimmed V and J ends, which lost 6 bases and 0 bases, there was a span of 10 bases. The CDR3 sequence is 14 residues long. The CDR3 loop reads CASNSDSSYNEQFF. The DNA for the CDR3 is TGCGCCAGCAACTCAGACAGCTCCTACAATGAGCAGTTCTTC.

This clonotype was picked up a small number of times. The rearrangement links TRBV9 to TRBJ2-1; 9 nucleotides line up with TRBD2. The CDR3 contains 15 residues. Germline assignment: CDR1 SGDLS and CDR2 YYNGEE. J gave up 5 bases and V 0 bases, and 3 bases lay outside the gene matches. The CDR3 nucleotides read TGTGCCAGCAGCGTAGGGGGACTAGCAAACAATGAGCAGTTCTTC. This encodes CASSVGGLANNEQFF.

The genes are TRBV29-1 and TRBJ2-2; maybe TRBD1 (5 bases). The V gene's germline CDR1 is SQVTM and CDR2 ANQGSEA. The CDR3 runs to 13 residues. CDR3 sequence (DNA): TGCAGTGCCCAGGGCCTACTGGGCGGGGAGCTGTTTTTT. This encodes CSAQGLLGGELFF.

This clonotype appeared once. This chain joins TRBV7-2 and TRBJ1-4; D is unclear. The CDR3 loop spans 15 amino acids. The germline gives CDR1 SGHTA, CDR2 FQGNSA. Trimming left V 2 bases short and J 11 bases short, with 18 bases between. CDR3 sequence reads: CASSLSRGENHKLFF. Written as DNA, the CDR3 is TGTGCCAGCAGCTTAAGTCGCGGTGAAAACCATAAACTGTTTTTT.

In this sample, this clonotype turned up once. This sequence joins TRBV12-3 or TRBV12-4 and TRBJ2-7; 12 positions agree with TRBD1. After removal of 5 bases from V and 5 bases from J, the junction contained 10 bases not matched to a gene. The CDR3 spans 16 residues. In DNA, the CDR3 is TGTGCCAGCAGTCGTAACCGGGACAGGGGGCGCGACGAGCAGTACTTC. Encoded protein: CASSRNRDRGRDEQYF.

This clonotype has a single count. The V and J genes are TRBV20-1 and TRBJ2-4, with 8 bases lining up with TRBD2. CDR3 length: 13 amino acids. Trimming removed 6 bases from V and 13 bases from J; junction bases left unmatched: 14. Germline lookup yields CDR1 DFQATT and CDR2 SNEGSKA (reference sequence). As DNA, the CDR3 is TGCAGTGCCATAGCGGGGAACCCTACTAAGCAGTACTTC. It specifies CSAIAGNPTKQYF.

The chain has TRBV13 and TRBJ2-1, with 9 bases aligning to TRBD2. The CDR3 has 16 residues. J was trimmed by 8 bases and V by 0 bases; bases with no gene match: 8. Germline V gene data show CDR1 as PRHDT and CDR2 as FYEKMQ (reference sequence). The CDR3 protein is CASSLGSAGGSDEQFF. CDR3 nucleotide sequence: TGTGCCAGCAGCTTAGGATCCGCGGGGGGGTCTGATGAGCAGTTCTTC.

This chain links TRBV6-2 or TRBV6-3 with TRBJ2-7, with 10 bases fitting TRBD1. Germline V lookup: CDR1 MNHEY, CDR2 SVGEGT. With 6 bases clipped from V and 4 bases from J, the junction kept 9 bases outside the gene matches. This CDR3 region has 15 residues. CDR3 in DNA: TGTGCCAGCAGATCCGGGACAGGGGCAGCTTACGAGCAGTACTTC. This translates into CASRSGTGAAYEQYF.

The V gene is TRBV7-9, the J gene TRBJ2-7; D gene uncertain. The germline gives CDR1 SEHNR, CDR2 FQNEAQ (reference sequence). The CDR3 has 12 residues. Trimming took off 1 base at V and 7 bases at J, with 8 bases between the two ends. CDR3 protein: CASSLDAREQYF. For the CDR3, the DNA is TGTGCCAGCAGCTTAGATGCGAGGGAGCAGTACTTC.

V gene TRBV7-9 combines with J gene TRBJ1-1; maybe TRBD1 (6 bases). Germline assignment: CDR1 SEHNR and CDR2 FQNEAQ (reference sequence). V was clipped by 7 bases and J by 3 bases, with 15 bases between them. The CDR3 has 14 residues. CDR3 sequence (DNA): TGTGCCAGCAACCCGGGGGGCTTCGACACTGAAGCTTTCTTT. Translation gives CASNPGGFDTEAFF.